Each of the 26 T cell receptor beta chains below was sequenced from the same sample in a study of graft-versus-host responses after intestinal transplantation. TCRdb's table, derived via immunoSEQ multiplex PCR, lists solely in-frame clones and lacks some. The sample carries just under 65,000 clones, over 90% recorded once. These receptors have no identified antigens. The sequences come from unstimulated CD8+ T cells sorted from spleen or lymph node cells, collected before transplant. Receptor source: a human donor who was the organ donor for an intestinal transplant.

This clone was detected a few times. The chain uses TRBV6-1 and TRBJ2-7; TRBD1 might be the D (5 bases). The V end was cut by 0 bases, the J end by 1 base, with 10 bases between. Germline loops: CDR1 MNHNS, CDR2 SASEGT. The length of the CDR3 is 15 residues. This CDR3 is CASSEAQAGSYEQYF. The DNA of the CDR3 is TGTGCCAGCAGTGAAGCGCAAGCAGGGTCCTACGAGCAGTACTTC.

V usage is TRBV28 and J usage is TRBJ2-1; 7 bases agree with TRBD2. V lost 2 bases and J lost 7; bases outside the gene matches: 5. This CDR3 has 14 amino acids. From germline, CDR1 is MDHEN and CDR2 SYDVKM. CDR3 residues: CASSLGGTTNEQFF. CDR3 DNA: TGTGCCAGCAGTTTAGGGGGGACTACGAATGAGCAGTTCTTC.

V gene TRBV7-2 combines with J gene TRBJ2-7; tentative D call: TRBD2 (6 bases). CDR1 is SGHTA, CDR2 FQGNSA, per germline. This CDR3 comprises 15 residues. V gave up 1 base and J gave up 3 bases, with 13 bases separating them. The DNA of the CDR3 is TGTGCCAGCAGCTTAGGGGACTTGCTGAACTACGAGCAGTACTTC. The encoded protein is CASSLGDLLNYEQYF.

This clone has more than one count but fewer than ten. The V gene is TRBV5-6, the J gene TRBJ1-2, with D unclear. The CDR3 is 15 amino acids. Trimming pared 0 bases from V and 3 bases from J, leaving 12 bases between. Germline V gene data show CDR1 as SGHDT and CDR2 as YYEEEE. Here the CDR3 DNA reads TGTGCCAGCAGCTTGGCTACGAGGGATGACTATGGCTACACCTTC. Protein product: CASSLATRDDYGYTF.

The chain has TRBV15 and TRBJ2-2; 9 positions agree with TRBD2. This CDR3 has 16 residues. The V and J ends lost 5 bases and 7 bases, in that order; junction bases with no gene match: 11. Germline assignment: CDR1 LNHNV and CDR2 YYDKDF (reference sequence). For the CDR3, the DNA is TGTGCCACCAGCCAGGGGCCTAGCGGGATTAACGGGGAGCTGTTTTTT. This gives the protein CATSQGPSGINGELFF.

The chain employs TRBV19 and TRBJ1-2, with D unresolved. From germline, CDR1 is LNHDA and CDR2 SQIVND (reference sequence). This CDR3 has 15 amino acids. The V gene lost 3 bases and the J gene lost 4 bases, with 15 bases spanning the gap. CDR3 sequence (DNA): TGTGCCAGTAGTATCTCACCGAATTTCGGCTATGGCTACACCTTC. It codes for CASSISPNFGYGYTF.

This clone has just one count. This chain joins TRBV7-9 and TRBJ2-7; D not resolved. Trimming removed 4 bases at V and 2 bases at J, with 15 bases between. The CDR3 is 15 residues long. Germline V gene sequence: CDR1 SEHNR, CDR2 FQNEAQ (reference sequence). The CDR3 is CASSSPLAATYEQYF. In DNA, the CDR3 is TGTGCCAGCAGCTCCCCCTTGGCCGCCACCTACGAGCAGTACTTC.

Within the sample, this clone is medium-sized. V is TRBV6-5 and J is TRBJ2-7, with unresolved D. Trimming shortened V by 2 bases and J by 0 bases, and 8 bases separated the two germline ends. The germline CDR1 and CDR2 sequences are MNHEY and SVGAGI. The CDR3 consists of 14 residues. DNA of the CDR3: TGTGCCAGCAGTTACCAGGATGACTCCTACGAGCAGTACTTC. Protein: CASSYQDDSYEQYF.

This rearrangement joins TRBV9 to TRBJ2-1; 8 bases align to TRBD1. Germline V gives CDR1 SGDLS, CDR2 YYNGEE. The CDR3 consists of 16 residues. Germline trimming cut 0 bases from V and 8 bases from J; bases unmatched to any gene: 10. This CDR3 reads CASSVVGSGTGDEQFF. For the CDR3, the DNA is TGTGCCAGCAGCGTAGTGGGGTCAGGGACAGGCGATGAGCAGTTCTTC.

This clone was detected only once. V gene TRBV5-4 combines with J gene TRBJ2-7, with D possibly TRBD2 on 5 matching bases. Looked up from germline, CDR1 is SGHNT and CDR2 is YYREEE (reference sequence). V lost 0 bases and J 3 bases, leaving 10 bases between the germline ends. CDR3 length: 14 residues. The CDR3 DNA is TGTGCCAGCAGCTTGGTTGGGGAGTACTACGAGCAGTACTTC. Translating it yields CASSLVGEYYEQYF.

This rearrangement joins TRBV19 to TRBJ1-2; D not resolved. The CDR3 is made up of 12 amino acids. V was clipped by 6 bases and J by 5 bases, with 10 bases between them. Germline V lookup: CDR1 LNHDA, CDR2 SQIVND (reference sequence). The CDR3 bases are TGTGCCAGTAGAAGAGGAAAATATGGCTACACCTTC. Amino acids: CASRRGKYGYTF.

The V gene is TRBV27, the J gene TRBJ1-2, with a tentative D call TRBD1 (6 bases). The CDR3 runs 17 residues. The germline V and J ends were trimmed by 3 bases and 0 bases, with 17 bases remaining between them. Germline V CDR1 and CDR2: MNHEY, SMNVEV (reference sequence). As DNA, the CDR3 is TGTGCCAGCAGTTTGTGGGGAACCGGGACAACTAACTATGGCTACACCTTC. It translates to CASSLWGTGTTNYGYTF.

V usage is TRBV5-1 and J usage is TRBJ2-5, with D possibly being TRBD2 (5 bases). Germline CDR1 SGHRS, CDR2 YFSETQ. CDR3 length equals 15 residues. Trimming took off 3 bases at V and 5 bases at J, with 17 bases between the two ends. The CDR3 region has the DNA TGCGCCAGCAGCTCCAGTCTAGCTCCCGCCGAGACCCAGTACTTC. Protein: CASSSSLAPAETQYF.

V and J are TRBV30 and TRBJ1-1; the D is unclear. The CDR3 loop spans 12 amino acids. V lost 4 bases and J lost 1, with 7 bases in between. The germline gives CDR1 GTSNPN, CDR2 SVGIG (reference sequence). CDR3 sequence reads: CAWNNWNTEAFF. The CDR3, as DNA: TGTGCCTGGAATAACTGGAACACTGAAGCTTTCTTT.

J is TRBJ2-2 and V is TRBV7-2; 10 nucleotides match TRBD1. CDR1 SGHTA and CDR2 FQGNSA come from the germline V gene. V lost 0 bases and J lost 5; bases outside the gene matches: 6. This CDR3 is 17 amino acids long. The CDR3 loop reads CASSLAAGQGWTGELFF. In DNA, the CDR3 is TGTGCCAGCAGCTTAGCGGCGGGACAGGGGTGGACCGGGGAGCTGTTTTTT.

The V call is TRBV9, the J call TRBJ2-2, with 9 nucleotides matching TRBD2. This CDR3 spans 17 amino acids. The junction had 5 bases not matched to a gene; V was cut back by 2 bases and J by 0 bases. Per germline, CDR1 SGDLS and CDR2 YYNGEE. The CDR3 sequence is CASSVPASGANTGELFF. As DNA, the CDR3 is TGTGCCAGCAGCGTTCCGGCTAGCGGGGCGAACACCGGGGAGCTGTTTTTT.

CDR3 nucleotide sequence: TGTGCCAGTAGGGTATTCGGACAGGATAGCAATCAGCCCCAGCATTTT. Protein product: CASRVFGQDSNQPQHF. The chain recombines TRBV19 with TRBJ1-5; 7 bases are a match to TRBD1. This CDR3 spans 16 amino acids. Germline-derived CDR1 and CDR2 are LNHDA and SQIVND (reference sequence). The J segment lost 0 bases and the V segment lost 6 bases, leaving 8 bases of the junction unmatched.

Concerning this clone itself: Distinct nucleotide sequences in the sample also encode this CDR3. The chain combines TRBV29-1 with TRBJ2-3, with 11 bases identical to TRBD2. Trimming took 5 bases from V and 0 from J; bases not matched to a gene: 4. Germline assignment: CDR1 SQVTM and CDR2 ANQGSEA. This CDR3 comprises 15 residues. CDR3 coding DNA: TGCAGCGTTAAGACTAGCGGGATTAGCACAGATACGCAGTATTTT. Translated, it gives CSVKTSGISTDTQYF.

On this clone itself: Other DNA sequences of this sample code for an identical CDR3. The chain recombines TRBV9 with TRBJ1-5; D is ambiguous. Looked up from germline, CDR1 is SGDLS and CDR2 is YYNGEE. V dropped 3 bases and J dropped 1 base, with 8 bases sitting between them. The CDR3 spans 14 residues. The CDR3 DNA follows: TGTGCCAGCAGCGCCGGGGTAAGCAATCAGCCCCAGCATTTT. Translation: CASSAGVSNQPQHF.

V gene TRBV27 combines with J gene TRBJ2-3; TRBD2 aligns across 9 bases. CDR3 length equals 15 residues. Germline CDR1 and CDR2: MNHEY and SMNVEV (reference sequence). The V gene end was trimmed by 6 bases and the J gene end by 2 bases; junction bases not matched to a gene: 6. The CDR3 DNA is TGTGCCAGCAGACCAGCGGGAGGCCCCACAGATACGCAGTATTTT. It translates to CASRPAGGPTDTQYF.

This chain connects TRBV18 to TRBJ1-5; D is ambiguous. V lost 3 bases, J lost 0 bases, and 9 bases lay in between. CDR3 length equals 15 residues. In germline, CDR1 is KGHSH, CDR2 LQKENI. In DNA, the CDR3 is TGTGCCAGCTCACCCGCCGGGATTAGCAATCAGCCCCAGCATTTT. This codes for CASSPAGISNQPQHF.

The chain recombines TRBV10-3 with TRBJ2-6, with 8 nucleotides matching TRBD1. The CDR3 runs 16 residues. V trimming: 5 bases; J trimming: 8 bases; junction bases outside the gene matches: 11. Germline V lookup: CDR1 ENHRY, CDR2 SYGVKD. CDR3 loop: CAISRLPTGGSNVLTF. In DNA form, the CDR3 reads TGTGCCATCAGTCGATTACCCACAGGGGGATCCAACGTCCTGACTTTC.

The rearrangement links TRBV29-1 to TRBJ2-7; D is unclear. Deletions cut 7 bases from V and 2 bases from J, with 18 bases between. The CDR3 has 14 residues. Germline V gene data show CDR1 as SQVTM and CDR2 as ANQGSEA. Written as DNA, the CDR3 is TGCAGCGGCGCGTCAAGCTATCCTCCCTACGAGCAGTACTTC. It specifies CSGASSYPPYEQYF.

The chain combines TRBV10-1 with TRBJ2-7; 7 bases fit TRBD1. V dropped 10 bases and J dropped 2; count of bases not matched to a gene: 14. This CDR3 is 15 amino acids long. Germline values: CDR1 WNHNN, CDR2 SYGVQD (reference sequence). The CDR3 region has the DNA TGCGCCAACCGGGACAGTCCTTATCCCACCTACGAGCAGTACTTC. This sequence encodes CANRDSPYPTYEQYF.

The V gene is TRBV4-1, the J gene TRBJ2-7; 9 nucleotides line up with TRBD1. The CDR3 is 16 amino acids. CDR1 is MGHRA and CDR2 is YSYEKL in the germline V gene. The junction had 11 bases not matched to a gene; V was cut back by 3 bases and J by 5 bases. The CDR3 coding sequence is TGCGCCAGCAGCCAGGGGGGACAGGGCCCCCCCGACGAGCAGTACTTC. This sequence encodes CASSQGGQGPPDEQYF.

The V and J genes are TRBV6-6 and TRBJ2-7; the match to TRBD1 covers 11 bases. J gave up 3 bases and V 7 bases, and 8 bases lay outside the gene matches. The germline V gene encodes CDR1 MNHNY and CDR2 SVGAGI (reference sequence). The length of the CDR3 is 15 residues. The CDR3 loop reads CASTAGQGAFYEQYF. CDR3 coding DNA: TGTGCCAGCACGGCAGGACAGGGGGCTTTCTACGAGCAGTACTTC.